This is a list of T cell receptor beta chains from one sample in a study of blood T cells in healthy people across ages. MiXCR, applied by TCRdb to the 5' RACE reads, yields one record per CDR3 protein. The data show 1.6 million or so distinct CDR3 sequences, around 35% seen once. The material sequenced was blood. The receptors come from a woman in her 30s in good health. Both conserved end residues are part of each CDR3. D genes are given only for firm matches. Expanded clones are given a class, and other clones once, few, many or no size at all.

TRBV5-1,TRBD2,-,TRBJ2-1,CASSLVREREQRKFF,TGCGCCAGCAGCTTGGTTCGGGAGCGGGAGCAACGTAAGTTCTTC
TRBV9,-,few,TRBJ2-3,CASSVAPSTDTQYF,TGTGCCAGCAGCGTAGCGCCATCCACAGATACGCAGTATTTT
TRBV6-1,TRBD1,-,TRBJ1-6,CASVTGGGSPLHF,TGTGCCAGCGTGACAGGGGGTGGTTCACCCCTCCACTTT
TRBV7-9,-,few,TRBJ2-7,CASSPVRRTTDYEQYF,TGTGCCAGCAGCCCGGTGAGAAGGACTACAGACTACGAGCAGTACTTC
TRBV7-9,TRBD2,-,TRBJ2-1,CASSLILAGANKEQFF,TGTGCCAGCAGCTTAATCCTAGCGGGGGCCAACAAGGAGCAGTTCTTC
TRBV20-1,-,few,TRBJ2-1,CSASGNNEQFF,TGCAGTGCTAGCGGGAACAATGAGCAGTTCTTC
TRBV20-1,TRBD2,-,TRBJ2-7,CSASLPSGTVWYEQYF,TGCAGTGCTAGTCTGCCTAGCGGGACCGTCTGGTACGAGCAGTACTTC
TRBV2,-,once,TRBJ2-3,CASSGLSLTSTDTQYF,TGTGCCAGCAGTGGGTTATCCTTGACTAGCACAGATACGCAGTATTTT
TRBV4-2,-,-,TRBJ2-6,CASSQAQGLSGANVLTF,TGTGCCAGCAGCCAAGCACAGGGATTGTCTGGGGCCAACGTCCTGACTTTC
TRBV5-5,TRBD1,many,TRBJ2-7,CASSYLDRGPYEQYF,TGTGCCAGCAGCTACCTCGACAGGGGGCCCTACGAGCAGTACTTC
TRBV25-1,-,few,TRBJ1-1,CASGTQGLNTEAFF,TGTGCTAGCGGGACACAGGGCCTGAACACTGAAGCTTTCTTT
TRBV20-1,-,many,TRBJ2-7,CSARGGLSGEQYF,TGCAGTGCTAGAGGGGGGTTGTCGGGCGAGCAGTACTTC
TRBV7-9,-,-,TRBJ2-2,CASSLRGSNTGELFF,TGTGCCAGCAGCTTACGAGGATCGAACACCGGGGAGCTGTTTTTT
TRBV11-2,-,-,TRBJ2-7,CASSLGGKPRGEQYF,TGTGCCAGCAGCTTAGGTGGTAAGCCCCGGGGCGAGCAGTACTTC
TRBV3-1,TRBD2,large,TRBJ2-5,CASSQSGRETQYF,TGTGCCAGCAGCCAGAGCGGGAGAGAGACCCAGTACTTC
TRBV5-1,-,-,TRBJ2-3,CASMGLGVPDTQYF,TGCGCCAGCATGGGCCTGGGAGTCCCAGATACGCAGTATTTT
TRBV6-1,TRBD1,-,TRBJ2-3,CASGQGLDTDTQYF,TGTGCCAGCGGACAGGGACTTGACACAGATACGCAGTATTTT
TRBV6-1,-,-,TRBJ1-2,CASRASDGGYGYTF,TGTGCCAGCAGGGCTAGTGACGGAGGCTATGGCTACACCTTC
TRBV18,TRBD2,-,TRBJ2-1,CASSLTGGRNEQFF,TGTGCCAGCTCACTGACGGGGGGGAGGAATGAGCAGTTCTTC
TRBV6-1,-,-,TRBJ2-7,CASSEFGDSYEQYF,TGTGCCAGCAGTGAATTTGGAGATTCCTACGAGCAGTACTTC
TRBV28,TRBD1,-,TRBJ1-1,CASSSPGTGLSKAFF,TGTGCCAGCAGTTCCCCCGGGACAGGCCTCTCGAAAGCTTTCTTT
TRBV4-1,-,-,TRBJ2-3,CASSQDAGGSTDTQYF,TGCGCCAGCAGCCAAGATGCCGGCGGGAGCACAGATACGCAGTATTTT
TRBV29-1,TRBD2,many,TRBJ2-5,CSAIPGTSGGTQYF,TGCAGCGCCATCCCCGGGACTAGCGGGGGGACCCAGTACTTC
TRBV10-3,-,-,TRBJ1-4,CAISSGRKNEELFF,TGTGCCATCAGTTCGGGACGGAAGAATGAAGAACTGTTTTTT
TRBV20-1,TRBD2,few,TRBJ2-1,CSARLGLAGGLVEQFF,TGCAGTGCTAGATTGGGACTAGCGGGGGGGTTGGTTGAGCAGTTCTTC
TRBV5-1,TRBD1,-,TRBJ1-2,CASSVGTGSSGNYGYTF,TGCGCCAGCAGCGTTGGGACAGGCAGCAGTGGTAACTATGGCTACACCTTC
TRBV27,-,few,TRBJ2-7,CASSLYLSLPGYEQYF,TGTGCCAGCAGTTTATACCTCAGTTTGCCGGGCTACGAGCAGTACTTC
TRBV20-1,TRBD2,few,TRBJ2-3,CSASLAGEGTDTQYF,TGCAGTGCTAGTCTAGCGGGAGAGGGCACAGATACGCAGTATTTT